Shown below are 10 T cell receptor beta chains from a single sample sequenced in a study of CD8 T cells in Susac syndrome. With random hexamers, 0.5 to 1 ug RNA was reverse transcribed. TCRdb itself ran the immunoSEQ multiplex PCR reads through MiXCR, one entry per CDR3 protein. The data contain some 170,000 distinct CDR3 sequences, roughly 94% of them seen just once; the ten biggest clones take up about 0.1%. The sample consisted of CD4+ T cells from PBMCs. The origin of the receptors is a human donor with Susac syndrome.

The chain joins TRBV23-1 to TRBJ1-1; D unclear. TRBV23-1 is marked as an open reading frame, function uncertain. This CDR3 spans 14 amino acids. V was pared by 0 bases and J by 1 base, with 6 bases between. This CDR3 is CASSQSAENTEAFF. The CDR3 nucleotides read TGCGCCAGCAGTCAATCGGCGGAGAACACTGAAGCTTTCTTT.

This chain uses TRBV3-1 with TRBJ2-2; D is ambiguous. Germline CDR1 LGHDT, CDR2 YNNKEL (reference sequence). The CDR3 runs to 17 residues. Trimming removed 3 bases from V and 0 bases from J, with 14 bases in between. The CDR3 DNA follows: TGTGCCAGCAGCCAGGGCCTTGACACGGCGAACACCGGGGAGCTGTTTTTT. Protein sequence: CASSQGLDTANTGELFF.

The J gene is TRBJ1-1, the V gene TRBV30; D is undetermined. Germline V gene sequence: CDR1 GTSNPN, CDR2 SVGIG (reference sequence). V lost 2 bases and J lost 2, with 9 bases in between. The CDR3 contains 13 residues. The CDR3 coding sequence is TGTGCCTGGAGTCCATCATATAACACTGAAGCTTTCTTT. Protein sequence: CAWSPSYNTEAFF.

The gene calls are TRBV2 and TRBJ2-7; the D is unclear. Germline assignment: CDR1 SNHLY and CDR2 FYNNEI. The CDR3 is made up of 16 amino acids. Trimming removed 1 base from V and 0 bases from J, with 13 bases in between. The CDR3 sequence is CASSEEGPSFSYEQYF. The DNA of the CDR3 is TGTGCCAGCAGTGAAGAGGGCCCTTCGTTCTCCTACGAGCAGTACTTC.

V gene TRBV29-1 combines with J gene TRBJ2-5; 8 nucleotides align to TRBD1. CDR1 and CDR2 from the germline V gene are SQVTM and ANQGSEA. This CDR3 comprises 12 residues. V lost 6 bases and J lost 5; bases outside the gene matches: 5. The CDR3: CSVGQGRETQYF. The CDR3 DNA follows: TGCAGCGTCGGACAGGGCCGGGAGACCCAGTACTTC.

The rearrangement links TRBV25-1 to TRBJ2-7; D could derive from TRBD1 or TRBD2 (6 bases each). V lost 4 bases and J lost 4, with 17 bases in between. CDR3 length: 15 amino acids. CDR1 is MGHDK, CDR2 SYGVNS, per germline. The DNA for the CDR3 is TGTGCCAGCAGTGGACCACGGAGGGGGGAGTACGAGCAGTACTTC. It yields the protein CASSGPRRGEYEQYF.

The rearrangement joins TRBV5-6 to TRBJ2-5; D is unresolved. This CDR3 spans 16 amino acids. Trimming shortened V by 2 bases and J by 4 bases, and 18 bases separated the two germline ends. From germline, CDR1 is SGHDT and CDR2 YYEEEE. The CDR3 region is CASSFLGGRTGETQYF. CDR3 in DNA: TGTGCCAGCAGCTTCCTAGGTGGTAGGACGGGAGAGACCCAGTACTTC.

This chain connects TRBV7-2 to TRBJ1-4, with 8 bases identical to TRBD1. V gave up 7 bases and J gave up 3 bases; unmatched junction bases: 4. The germline CDR1 and CDR2 sequences are SGHTA and FQGNSA. This CDR3 is 14 amino acids long. In DNA, the CDR3 is TGTGCCAGCAACAAGGACAGGGCTAATGAAAAACTGTTTTTT. Encoded protein: CASNKDRANEKLFF. The whole variable domain, filled in from reference TRBV7-2 and TRBJ1-4, reads GAGVSQSPSNKVTEKGKDVELRCDPISGHTALYWYRQSLGQGLEFLIYFQGNSAPDKSGLPSDRFSAERTGGSVSTLTIQRTQQEDSAVYLCASNKDRANEKLFFGSGTQLSVL.

The gene calls are TRBV7-8 and TRBJ1-6; 7 nucleotides agree with TRBD1. The germline V gene encodes CDR1 SGHVS and CDR2 FQNEAQ. This CDR3 contains 15 residues. The V segment lost 6 bases and the J segment 6 bases; nucleotides outside the gene matches: 8. The CDR3 loop is CASRPNRGPNSPLHF. The DNA of the CDR3 is TGTGCCAGCAGGCCCAACAGGGGTCCTAATTCACCCCTCCACTTT.

The chain joins TRBV14 to TRBJ1-1; D is ambiguous. V dropped 4 bases and J dropped 9 bases, with 15 bases sitting between them. The CDR3 runs to 13 residues. Per the germline V gene, CDR1 is SGHDN and CDR2 is FVKESK. The CDR3 loop reads CASSPKGSGKAFF. The CDR3 region has the DNA TGTGCCAGCAGCCCGAAGGGTAGTGGTAAAGCTTTCTTT.